This T cell receptor beta chain was found in a study of T-cell reconstitution after alpha-beta-depleted transplantation in children. The table lists this clonotype with many counts. Unique molecular identifiers were incorporated into the prepared TCRbeta library. MiXCR, applied by TCRdb to the PCR reads, yields one record per CDR3 protein. The data contain 170,000 or so distinct CDR3 sequences, roughly 7.5% of them seen just once; the ten biggest clones take up 3% to 3.5%. Trimming removed 5 bases from V and 2 bases from J, with 18 bases in between. The CDR3 extends over 16 amino acids. The chain employs TRBV12-3 or TRBV12-4 and TRBJ1-1; D is undetermined. The specimen comprised PBMCs from the stem cell graft donor, sampled from the stem cell graft. The origin of this receptor is a human donor who donated a stem cell graft to a child with Wiskott-Aldrich syndrome. CDR3 DNA: TGTGCCAGCAGTGAACTTACTGGTCTCCCAAACACTGAAGCTTTCTTT. This gives the protein CASSELTGLPNTEAFF.